This entry features one T cell receptor (beta chain) sequence. The data are from a study of blood T cell repertoires in COVID-19. Study at large: Acute and convalescent COVID-19 specimens originated in the United States, Italy and Spain. T cells, B-cell-depleted T cells, or PBMCs supplied cDNA or gDNA.

V shed 3 bases, J shed 6 bases, and the junction held 9 bases outside the gene matches. Germline assignment: CDR1 MDHEN and CDR2 SYDVKM. This CDR3 spans 15 amino acids. In the authors' methods: Using reference gene primer amplification, nucleated cell counts were estimated. Sequencing used immunoSEQ multiplex PCR; TCRdb keeps in-frame clones, though not all of them. V, J and clone size reflect that table, while D and trimming were determined from the DNA. The sample has about 210,000 clones; 75% to 85% are singletons. This clonotype was obtained from a man aged 50 to 60 with active or convalescent COVID-19. The chain has TRBV28 and TRBJ1-1; 8 bases line up with TRBD1. Sequenced: peripheral blood. CDR3 coding DNA: TGTGCCAGCAGTTTCGTTACAGGGGGAATCGCTGAAGCTTTCTTT. Translated: CASSFVTGGIAEAFF.